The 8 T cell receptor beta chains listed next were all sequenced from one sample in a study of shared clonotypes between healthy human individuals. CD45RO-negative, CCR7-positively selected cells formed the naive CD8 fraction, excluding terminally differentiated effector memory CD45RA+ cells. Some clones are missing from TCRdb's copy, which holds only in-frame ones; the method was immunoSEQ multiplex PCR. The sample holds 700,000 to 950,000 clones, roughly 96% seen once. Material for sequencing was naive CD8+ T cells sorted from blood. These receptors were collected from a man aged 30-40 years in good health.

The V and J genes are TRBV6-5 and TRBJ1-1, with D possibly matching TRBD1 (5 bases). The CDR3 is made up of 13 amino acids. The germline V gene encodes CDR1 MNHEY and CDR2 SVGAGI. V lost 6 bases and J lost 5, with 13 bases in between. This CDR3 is CASRKGRGTEAFF. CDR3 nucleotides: TGTGCCAGCAGGAAGGGGAGAGGAACTGAAGCTTTCTTT.

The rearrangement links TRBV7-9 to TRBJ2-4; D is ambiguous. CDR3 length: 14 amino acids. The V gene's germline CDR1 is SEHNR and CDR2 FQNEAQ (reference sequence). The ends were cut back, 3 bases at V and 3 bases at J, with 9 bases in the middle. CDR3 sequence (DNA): TGTGCCAGCAGCTTGACCGACGGCAAAAACATTCAGTACTTC. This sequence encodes CASSLTDGKNIQYF.

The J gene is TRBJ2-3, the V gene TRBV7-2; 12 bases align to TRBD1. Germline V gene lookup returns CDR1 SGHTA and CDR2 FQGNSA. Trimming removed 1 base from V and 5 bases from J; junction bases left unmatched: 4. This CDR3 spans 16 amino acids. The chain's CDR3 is CASSLVGTGGVDTQYF. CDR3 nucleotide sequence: TGTGCCAGCAGCTTAGTAGGGACAGGGGGCGTAGATACGCAGTATTTT.

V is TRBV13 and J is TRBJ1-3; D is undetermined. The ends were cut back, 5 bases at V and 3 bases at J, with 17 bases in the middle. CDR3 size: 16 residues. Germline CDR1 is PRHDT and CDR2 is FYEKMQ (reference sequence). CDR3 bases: TGTGCCAGCAGCCCCCCTCCTGGCGAGGATGGAAACACCATATATTTT. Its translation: CASSPPPGEDGNTIYF.

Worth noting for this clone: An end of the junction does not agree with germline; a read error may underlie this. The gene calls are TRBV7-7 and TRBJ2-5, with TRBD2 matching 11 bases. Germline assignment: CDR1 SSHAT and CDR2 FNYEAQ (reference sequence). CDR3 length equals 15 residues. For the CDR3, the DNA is TGTGCTAGCAGCTTAACTAGCGGGAGCGGAGAGACCCAGTACTTC. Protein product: CASSLTSGSGETQYF.

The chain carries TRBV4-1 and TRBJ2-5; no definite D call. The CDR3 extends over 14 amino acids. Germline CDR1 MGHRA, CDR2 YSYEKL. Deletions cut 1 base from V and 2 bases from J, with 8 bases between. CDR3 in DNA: TGCGCCAGCAGCCAAGCAAGCGATCAAGAGACCCAGTACTTC. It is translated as CASSQASDQETQYF.

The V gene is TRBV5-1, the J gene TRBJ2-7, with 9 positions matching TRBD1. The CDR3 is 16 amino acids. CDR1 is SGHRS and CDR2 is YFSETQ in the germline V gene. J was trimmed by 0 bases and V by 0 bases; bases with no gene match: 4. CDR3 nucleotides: TGCGCCAGCAGCTTGGGGGACAGGGAAAGCTCCTACGAGCAGTACTTC. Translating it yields CASSLGDRESSYEQYF.

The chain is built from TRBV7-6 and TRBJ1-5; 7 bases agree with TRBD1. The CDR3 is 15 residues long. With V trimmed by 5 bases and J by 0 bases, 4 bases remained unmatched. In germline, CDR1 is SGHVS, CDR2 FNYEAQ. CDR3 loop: CASSLGQNSNQPQHF. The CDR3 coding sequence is TGTGCCAGCAGCCTGGGACAGAATAGCAATCAGCCCCAGCATTTT.